What follows is one T cell receptor beta chain and its context. Its target antigen remains unknown. No base quality values were provided; no much bigger clone lies one nucleotide off. Taken from cysteine to phenylalanine, the CDR3 has 13 residues. Of the read, only the CDR3 DNA is kept; its 39 bases are in frame from base 1. The source of the sample is a study of read filtering for tumor transcriptome and immune sequencing (dated by TCRdb to about 2020). Some background on the complete study: The cohort had about 17 male and more than 12 female patients with a mean age of around 66 years, ranging from about 45 to 90. TCR-region mapped reads per sample ranged from about 3.5 to 10.27 million with IR-seq versus only roughly 75 to 1273 with RNA-seq. After DNase treatment, whole-transcriptome libraries were prepared with the TruSeq RNA Access Library Prep Kit. TCR repertoires obtained by targeted immune repertoire sequencing and by bulk whole-transcriptome sequencing performed on the same bone marrow samples were compared. One of the main goals was to work out a read-filtering strategy for immune repertoire data, in particular whether clonotypes backed by only a single read should be removed. Under revised international staging, 8 patients fell into R-ISS I, some 15 into R-ISS II and roughly 7 into R-ISS III.

Every patient had bone marrow sampled at the time of active disease. Bone marrow mononuclear cells were isolated by Ficoll-Hypaque density gradient centrifugation. To remove myeloma plasma cells, the cells were labeled with CD138 magnetic microbeads on a MACS separator, and CD138-negative cells were then collected by negative selection. Flow cytometry on an Attune NxT with CD138 antibodies was used to check the purity of the isolated cells. TRIzol reagent was used to extract total RNA, and a NanoDrop spectrophotometer was used to quantify the extracted RNA. For each patient, paired RNA-seq and IR-seq were run on the CD138-negative bone marrow sample from that patient. General findings and caveats noted by the study authors: Single-read clonotypes made up around 82% of clonotypes but around 3.8% of total reads in IR-seq, and approximately 73% of clonotypes and about 45% of reads in RNA-seq. The sorted CD138-negative fraction was composed of a mixed bone marrow immune population rather than of purified T cells. Removing single-read clonotypes increased the correlation between IR-seq and RNA-seq shared clonotype proportions. Compared with RNA-seq, IR-seq captured clonotypes at much greater depth and more reliably, and a smaller IR-seq throughput was enough to identify most of the shared clonotypes.

TCR libraries were built from about 400 ng RNA with the Immunoverse kit, using molecular barcoded adaptors covering alpha/delta and beta/gamma chains. TCR library preparation used the same RNA that was used for transcriptome sequencing. Sequencing of TCR libraries was carried out on an Illumina HiSeq 4000 with 2 x 150 cycles. As for the authors' bioinformatics: Using MiXCR, which included quality filtering and error correction, TCR reads were aligned to human V, D, J and C references and then assembled into CDR3 clonotypes. The tcR package in R was used to analyze clonotype counts and gene usage diversity. Raw mapping reads were checked after the RNA-seq reads had been mapped by STAR aligner version 2.5.3a onto the human GRCh37 genome. To test how sequencing depth affects detected clonotypes, IR-seq fastq files were randomly downsampled with Seqtk 1.3. The public reads were run again by TCRdb, first through fastp at Q25 and then through MiXCR, and only productive beta chains were kept. Identical CDR3 proteins give one entry, which carries the most common genes and DNA. The V and J calls and clone size come from TCRdb's table, not from the authors' own analysis. This sample comprises about 46,000 distinct CDR3 sequences, less than 20% of them detected only once. Clones ranked in the top ten supply over 35% of the sample.

Sequenced material: a population of CD138-negative cells sorted from bone marrow. This specimen's cell subset or site label, interpreted: bone marrow mononuclear cells depleted of CD138+ plasma/myeloma cells by negative magnetic selection. The receptor was derived from a donor aged 40 or over with multiple myeloma. This sequence uses TRBV21-1 and TRBJ2-1; the D call in the table, TRBD1, was not verified against the DNA. TRBV21-1 corresponds to a pseudogene. CDR3 loop: CASSKTGGDEQFF. The DNA sequence is given as TGTGCCAGCAGCAAGACAGGGGGGGATGAGCAGTTCTTC.